A single TCR beta chain is shown here with its context. Its matching antigen is unknown. In making diagnoses, clinical symptoms, serum thyroxine and TRAb, thyroid ultrasound and orbital computed tomography were all used. PBMCs were obtained from approximately 9.2 ml fresh peripheral blood. The sample is drawn from a study of T cells in Graves' hyperthyroidism and ophthalmopathy. Study-wide results and limits: Most thyroid clonotypes expanded above 0.001 were also detected in blood. Ophthalmopathy was distinguished from stable hyperthyroidism by 13 V-J signatures.

The V and J ends lost 3 bases and 0 bases respectively, with 5 bases between them. Germline V gene lookup returns CDR1 DFQATT and CDR2 SNEGSKA (reference sequence). The CDR3 consists of 12 residues. TCR beta CDR3 regions were amplified from RNA. The primer set for the first-round RT-PCR of the TCR CDR3 was HTBI. TCRdb ran MiXCR on the multiplex PCR reads and lists one entry per CDR3 protein. The sample holds about 260,000 distinct CDR3 sequences; less than 30% are singletons and the top ten take more than 25%. Specimen: blood. The chain is built from TRBV20-1 and TRBJ1-1; D unclear. The receptor was isolated from a man aged 35 to 55 with Graves' hyperthyroidism that later progressed to Graves' ophthalmopathy. The CDR3 DNA reads TGCAGTGCTAGGAGAATGAACACTGAAGCTTTCTTT. Its protein is CSARRMNTEAFF.